The entry below describes one TCR beta chain. Its cognate antigen is unknown. With 60 Vbeta and 13 Jbeta primers, the PCR was carried out. Sequenced by immunoSEQ multiplex PCR; TCRdb stores in-frame clones only, minus some. The data contain around 98,000 clones, roughly 70% of them singletons. The CDR3 consists of 18 residues. Germline V gene data show CDR1 as KGHSH and CDR2 as LQKENI. Trimming took off 0 bases at V and 0 bases at J, with 12 bases between the two ends. The record originates from a study of cytomegalovirus exposure and HLA in healthy donors. On the study more broadly: An analysis done earlier identified 100 million to 140 million unique TCR beta sequences from about 179 million T cells. Study-wide findings and caveats: Information on immune exposure was restricted to one variable (CMV serostatus). Overall, around 160 TCR beta chains were annotated as cytomegalovirus-associated.

The receptor was derived from a man between 45 and 60 years old in good health and CMV-seronegative. Input material: PBMCs. The chain links TRBV18 to TRBJ2-6; D possibly corresponds to TRBD2 (5 bases). As DNA, the CDR3 is TGTGCCAGCTCACCACCGGCGGGTACAGTCTCTGGGGCCAACGTCCTGACTTTC. It translates to CASSPPAGTVSGANVLTF.